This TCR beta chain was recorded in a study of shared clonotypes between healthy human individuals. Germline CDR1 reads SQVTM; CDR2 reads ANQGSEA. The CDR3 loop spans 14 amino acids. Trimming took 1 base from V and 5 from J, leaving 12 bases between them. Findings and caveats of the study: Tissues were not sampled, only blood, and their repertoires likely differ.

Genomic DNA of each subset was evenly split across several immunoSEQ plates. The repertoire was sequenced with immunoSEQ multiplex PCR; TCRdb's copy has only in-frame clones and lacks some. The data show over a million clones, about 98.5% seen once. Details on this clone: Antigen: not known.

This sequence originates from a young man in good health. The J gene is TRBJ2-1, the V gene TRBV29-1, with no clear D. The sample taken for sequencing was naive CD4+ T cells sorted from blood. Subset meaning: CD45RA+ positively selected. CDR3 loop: CSVEGTPLDNEQFF. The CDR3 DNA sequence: TGCAGCGTTGAAGGGACCCCACTTGACAATGAGCAGTTCTTC.